This T cell receptor (beta chain) was obtained from a study of blood T cell repertoires in COVID-19. The method was immunoSEQ multiplex PCR; TCRdb's version includes in-frame clones alone and lacks a portion of them. This sample has 100,000 or so clones, with just over 90% found just once. The CDR3 contains 15 residues. The germline CDR1 and CDR2 sequences are SGHKS and YYEKEE (reference sequence). The V segment lost 1 base and the J segment 4 bases; nucleotides outside the gene matches: 4. The TCR sequence derives from a woman between 50 and 59 years old in a cohort sampled during active COVID-19. The sequencing input was peripheral blood. The J gene is TRBJ2-2, the V gene TRBV5-5, with 7 bases matching TRBD1. The CDR3 spells CASSLRAGGTGELFF. The CDR3 bases are TGTGCCAGCAGCTTGAGGGCAGGGGGCACCGGGGAGCTGTTTTTT.